This entry describes one TCR beta chain. This clone's antigen is unknown. No base-level quality is on record; no much larger clone is a single base apart. The immunoSEQ Assay, a bias-controlled multiplex PCR, was used to amplify TCRbeta CDR3 regions from genomic DNA. For the original study's pipeline: Nucleated cell counts per sample were estimated from amplification of reference gene primers within the assay. Sequence reads were collapsed and filtered to measure the absolute abundance of every unique TCRbeta CDR3 rearrangement. For each sample, productive Simpson clonality was calculated as the square root of Simpson's diversity index across productive rearrangements. This is the immuneACCESS table as TCRdb keeps it, with only in-frame sequences that have V and J called. A part of the clones is gone; compared with another copy, unresolved V genes explain less than half, and the rest is unexplained. V, J and clone size reflect that table, while D and trimming were determined from the DNA. A total of around 99,000 clones appear in this sample, 75% to 95% of them only once. Around 1.2% of the sample is in the top ten clones.

The data were taken from a study of blood T cell repertoires in COVID-19 (dated by TCRdb to 2020 to 2022). About the full investigation: Collaborator samples came from the United States, Italy and Spain and covered acute and convalescent phases of COVID-19. The prospective study material was composed of cDNA or gDNA derived from T cells, B-cell-depleted T cells, or PBMCs. The dataset comprised deeply sampled blood TCRbeta repertoires from subjects exposed to, actively infected with, or recovered from COVID-19. The repertoires were released in a freely available public database intended as a resource for research on the immune response to SARS-CoV-2. Samples were obtained from the ongoing ImmuneRACE study (first 160 participants) and from about 1,300 subjects provided by 6 global collaborators. Nearly every sample came with metadata listing a de-identified subject ID, COVID-19 status, age in years and sex. Where available, HLA class I and class II types were taken from metadata supplied by the sample provider and were not determined by assay-based typing.

General study outcomes and caveats: Clinical and demographic metadata were provided uncurated, with the amount varying by source and participant.

Collaborating institutions collected whole blood in K2EDTA tubes following their own protocols. For TCRbeta analysis, collaborators shipped samples as frozen whole blood, isolated PBMCs, or DNA extracted from either of those sample types. The CDR3 sequence holds 16 residues, the cysteine and phenylalanine included. Just CDR3 DNA is preserved here, 48 bases in frame from base 1. The germline V gene yields SGHRS for CDR1 and YFSETQ for CDR2. Trimming leaves V shorter by 4 bases and J shorter by 9 bases, with the junction holding 9 bases beyond the gene matches. This receptor was obtained from a woman in her thirties with acute or convalescent COVID-19. The chain employs TRBV5-1 and TRBJ1-6; 11 junctional bases match TRBD1. The sample comprised peripheral blood. The nucleotide sequence reads as follows: TGCGCCAGCAGCGTGTCCGGGACAGGGGGGAGTTCACCCCTCCACTTT. This gives the protein CASSVSGTGGSSPLHF. Supplemented by the reference TRBV5-1 and TRBJ1-6 proteins around the CDR3, the complete variable domain is KAGVTQTPRYLIKTRGQQVTLSCSPISGHRSVSWYQQTPGQGLQFLFEYFSETQRNKGNFPGRFSGRQFSNSRSEMNVSTLELGDSALYLCASSVSGTGGSSPLHFGNGTRLTVT.